The 19 T cell receptor beta chains below were found in one sample sequenced in a study of blood T cell repertoires in COVID-19. The data were produced by immunoSEQ multiplex PCR, yet TCRdb's version contains in-frame clones alone and is incomplete. Of approximately 94,000 clones listed, just under 80% are singletons. The sequenced sample consisted of peripheral blood. These TCRs come from a woman in her seventies with acute or convalescent COVID-19.

Only one count was recorded for this clone. CDR3 sequence: CASSFFSGHVSGNTIYF. The CDR3 region has the DNA TGCGCCAGCAGCTTTTTTAGCGGCCATGTCTCTGGAAACACCATATATTTT. The V gene is TRBV5-1, the J gene TRBJ1-3; no reliable D call. The CDR3 sequence is 17 residues long. The V end was cut by 2 bases, the J end by 0 bases, with 15 bases between. Looked up from germline, CDR1 is SGHRS and CDR2 is YFSETQ.

In regard to this clone: This may be a read error: a much more frequent sequence differs by one nucleotide. The V call is TRBV6-5, the J call TRBJ1-1, with D uncertain. The CDR3 covers 14 residues. CDR1 and CDR2 (germline): MNHEY, SVGAGI. V dropped 0 bases and J dropped 1 base, with 6 bases sitting between them. The CDR3 protein is CASSYSEENTEAFF. Written as DNA, the CDR3 is TGTGCCAGCAGTTACTCTGAGGAGAACACTGAAGCTTTCTTT.

The chain has TRBV7-6 and TRBJ2-1; possibly TRBD1 for D (5 bases). CDR3 length equals 17 residues. The ends were cut back, 2 bases at V and 6 bases at J, with 20 bases in the middle. Germline assignment: CDR1 SGHVS and CDR2 FNYEAQ. The CDR3 loop reads CASSLFLSRQLSNEQFF. DNA of the CDR3: TGTGCCAGCAGCTTATTTCTTTCGAGACAGCTTAGCAATGAGCAGTTCTTC.

The J gene is TRBJ2-2, the V gene TRBV2, with TRBD1 identical over 11 bases. CDR1 SNHLY and CDR2 FYNNEI come from the germline V gene. The CDR3 has 15 residues. V lost 7 bases to trimming and J lost 4 bases; unmatched junction nucleotides: 5. CDR3 in DNA: TGTGCCAGCACCTCCGGGACAGGGGGCACCGGGGAGCTGTTTTTT. Protein sequence: CASTSGTGGTGELFF.

The V and J genes are TRBV19 and TRBJ2-5; D unresolved. CDR1 is LNHDA and CDR2 is SQIVND in the germline V gene (reference sequence). The CDR3 is 11 amino acids. V lost 3 bases to trimming and J lost 5 bases, with 4 bases between them. The CDR3 spells CASSISETQYF. CDR3 coding DNA: TGTGCCAGTAGTATCTCGGAGACCCAGTACTTC.

This clone was seen only a few times. The chain links TRBV5-1 to TRBJ1-4; 8 positions match TRBD1. This CDR3 has 15 residues. CDR1 is SGHRS and CDR2 is YFSETQ in the germline V gene. Germline trimming cut 3 bases from V and 8 bases from J; bases unmatched to any gene: 9. The chain's CDR3 is CASSSRTGREEKLFF. Written as DNA, the CDR3 is TGCGCCAGCAGCTCCCGGACAGGGCGTGAAGAAAAACTGTTTTTT.

The sample holds a few counts of this clone. The chain links TRBV7-9 to TRBJ1-3; unclear D gene. V lost 5 bases and J 0 bases, leaving 8 bases between the germline ends. Looked up from germline, CDR1 is SEHNR and CDR2 is FQNEAQ (reference sequence). The CDR3 spans 14 residues. CDR3 DNA sequence: TGTGCCAGCAGCCCAGCGCCCTCTGGAAACACCATATATTTT. This translates into CASSPAPSGNTIYF.

This clone has more than one count but fewer than ten. This chain connects TRBV6-5 to TRBJ1-5; a possible D gene is TRBD1 (5 bases). V lost 5 bases and J lost 4, with 12 bases in between. There are 14 residues in the CDR3. Germline values: CDR1 MNHEY, CDR2 SVGAGI. CDR3 bases: TGTGCCAGCAGTAGGGGTTTAGAAAATCAGCCCCAGCATTTT. Translated, it gives CASSRGLENQPQHF.

J is TRBJ2-7 and V is TRBV5-4, with TRBD1 matching 8 bases. This CDR3 has 19 residues. With V trimmed by 1 base and J by 4 bases, 19 bases remained unmatched. CDR1 is SGHNT and CDR2 is YYREEE in the germline V gene (reference sequence). In DNA form, the CDR3 reads TGTGCCAGCAGCTTGATTTCTCTCCTCTTTACCGGGACAGGATACGAGCAGTACGTC. Protein: CASSLISLLFTGTGYEQYV.

The chain couples TRBV5-1 to TRBJ1-1; D ambiguous. V lost 0 bases, J lost 5 bases, and 14 bases lay in between. Germline V lookup: CDR1 SGHRS, CDR2 YFSETQ. This CDR3 has 15 residues. The DNA of the CDR3 is TGCGCCAGCAGCTTGGCCGGTCAGGTCGGAACTGAAGCTTTCTTT. As protein: CASSLAGQVGTEAFF.

The rearrangement joins TRBV27 to TRBJ2-6; no clear D gene. Trimming shortened V by 3 bases and J by 2 bases, and 5 bases separated the two germline ends. CDR3 size: 14 residues. The germline V gene has CDR1 MNHEY and CDR2 SMNVEV (reference sequence). CDR3 region: CASSFTTGANVLTF. The CDR3 bases are TGTGCCAGCAGTTTTACAACTGGGGCCAACGTCCTGACTTTC.

This clone was picked up one time. CDR3 nucleotides: TGTGCCAGCAGCTTTGAGCTAGCGGGGACCACAGATACGCAGTATTTT. Translated: CASSFELAGTTDTQYF. The J gene is TRBJ2-3, the V gene TRBV13; 9 bases align to TRBD2. After removal of 3 bases from V and 2 bases from J, the junction contained 6 bases not matched to a gene. Germline-derived CDR1 and CDR2 are PRHDT and FYEKMQ (reference sequence). The CDR3 consists of 16 residues.

This sequence joins TRBV10-3 and TRBJ2-3; 7 bases are a match to TRBD1. This CDR3 spans 15 amino acids. From germline, CDR1 is ENHRY and CDR2 SYGVKD. The V gene end was trimmed by 2 bases and the J gene end by 4 bases; junction bases not matched to a gene: 6. The CDR3 reads CAISEGRGLADTQYF. The DNA for the CDR3 is TGTGCCATCAGTGAGGGAAGGGGGCTCGCAGATACGCAGTATTTT.

This chain connects TRBV4-3 to TRBJ1-2, with D perhaps TRBD1 (5 bases). The germline CDR1 and CDR2 sequences are LGHNA and YSLEER. This CDR3 contains 14 residues. V was clipped by 5 bases and J by 8 bases, with 18 bases between them. Here the CDR3 reads CASSSDTTSIGYTF. The CDR3 coding sequence is TGCGCCAGCAGCTCGGACACCACGTCCATCGGCTACACCTTC.

The rearrangement joins TRBV29-1 to TRBJ1-4; unclear D gene. CDR1 and CDR2 (germline): SQVTM, ANQGSEA. Trimming removed 5 bases from V and 0 bases from J, with 10 bases in between. The CDR3 has 14 amino acids. CDR3 region: CSVRWATTNEKLFF. As DNA, the CDR3 is TGCAGCGTTAGATGGGCAACAACTAATGAAAAACTGTTTTTT.

This rearrangement joins TRBV7-3 to TRBJ1-1; D may be TRBD1 (5 bases). This CDR3 region has 14 residues. Trimming left V 3 bases short and J 2 bases short, with 10 bases between. In germline, CDR1 is SGHTA, CDR2 FQGTGA. This CDR3 reads CASSFGQGNTEAFF. In DNA, the CDR3 is TGTGCCAGCAGCTTTGGGCAGGGCAACACTGAAGCTTTCTTT.

This sequence joins TRBV5-1 and TRBJ1-6; a weak D match, TRBD1 (5 bases). This CDR3 has 18 amino acids. CDR1 SGHRS and CDR2 YFSETQ come from the germline V gene. Between the trimmed V and J ends, which lost 6 bases and 0 bases, there was a span of 19 bases. Written as DNA, the CDR3 is TGCGCCAGCACCGTGGGGGGTGGGTCGAGCTCCTATAATTCACCCCTCCACTTT. Protein: CASTVGGGSSSYNSPLHF.

The chain is built from TRBV6-1 and TRBJ1-6, with D tentatively TRBD1 (5 bases). The CDR3 length is 15 residues. The germline V gene encodes CDR1 MNHNS and CDR2 SASEGT. V was trimmed by 3 bases and J by 6 bases, leaving 12 bases between them. The DNA for the CDR3 is TGTGCCAGCAGTGATAAGGGGAACGCTAATTCACCCCTCCACTTT. Translating gives CASSDKGNANSPLHF.

The rearrangement uses TRBV6-5 and TRBJ1-1, with 9 nucleotides matching TRBD1. Per the germline V gene, CDR1 is MNHEY and CDR2 is SVGAGI. V lost 8 bases and J lost 3; bases outside the gene matches: 4. The CDR3 is 13 amino acids. The CDR3 DNA reads as TGTGCCAGCGCCGGGACAGGGTACACTGAAGCTTTCTTT. Protein sequence: CASAGTGYTEAFF.